This T cell receptor beta chain was recovered during a study of T cell repertoires and leukemia-associated antigens. Study as a whole: Samples yielded roughly 3.3 to 5.0 million effective reads each, approximately 17 million overall. The study's findings and limits: No significant group difference appeared in Vbeta, Jbeta or VDJ counts. Whether expanded clones are antigen-specific and functional remains untested.

On this clonotype: Its antigen remains unknown.

CD3+ T cells were rested overnight without fetal bovine serum. Via MiXCR, TCRdb re-called the 5' RACE reads, giving one row per CDR3 protein. The repertoire includes approximately 9,300 distinct CDR3 sequences, 43% of them detected once, and over 50% sits in the top ten. CDR1 and CDR2 (germline): SGHTA, FQGNSA. The V end lost 4 bases, the J end lost 6 bases, and 22 bases lay between the germline ends. The CDR3 runs 16 residues. This receptor was taken from a female donor in good health. The sequenced sample was CD3+ T cells sorted from blood and cultured. The chain links TRBV7-2 to TRBJ2-7; a possible D gene is TRBD2 (6 bases). The CDR3 coding sequence is TGTGCCAGCAGCTCCGAGGTGGACTACCCACGGGGCGAGCAGTACTTC. This translates into CASSSEVDYPRGEQYF.